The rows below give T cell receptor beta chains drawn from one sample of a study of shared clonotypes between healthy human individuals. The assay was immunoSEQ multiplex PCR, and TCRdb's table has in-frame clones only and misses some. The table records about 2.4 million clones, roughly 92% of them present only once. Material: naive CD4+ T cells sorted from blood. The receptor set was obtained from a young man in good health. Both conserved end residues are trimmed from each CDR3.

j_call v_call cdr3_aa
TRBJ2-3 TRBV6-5 ASSYTSPTTDTQY
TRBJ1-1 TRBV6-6 ASTKDGWTEAF
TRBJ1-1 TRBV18 ASSPASNRMNTEAF
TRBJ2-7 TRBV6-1 ASRPGSRAGEQY
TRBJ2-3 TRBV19 AGPDRGQDTQY
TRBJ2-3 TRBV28 ASSSSGGAGDTQY
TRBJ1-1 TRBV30 ASTWSKIGRTMNTEAF
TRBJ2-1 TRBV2 ASSPLATSYNEQF
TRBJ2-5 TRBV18 ASSLLSGSAETQY
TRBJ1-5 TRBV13 ASSRQGDQPQH
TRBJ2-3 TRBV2 ASRTSGSIDTQY
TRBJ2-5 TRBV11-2 ASSQRQLYQETQY
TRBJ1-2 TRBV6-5 ASGRGLGYT
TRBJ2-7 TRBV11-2 ASSSQQGHQY
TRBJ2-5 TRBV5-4 ASSLGEETQY
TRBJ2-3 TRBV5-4 ASSLDGGETDTQY
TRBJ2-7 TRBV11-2 ASSLLPYEQY
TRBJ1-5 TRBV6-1 ASRGDGNQPQH
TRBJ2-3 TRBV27 ASSPGTVPRLSGTDTQY
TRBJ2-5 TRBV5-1 ASSPGTSGTGETQY
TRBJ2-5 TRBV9 ASSKGTPLGETQY
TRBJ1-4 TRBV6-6 ASSGGQGNEKLF
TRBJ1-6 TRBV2 ASKGDKDSPLH
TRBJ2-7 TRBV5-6 ASSLTGAYEQY
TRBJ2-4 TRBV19 ASSISGGGATNLAKNIQY
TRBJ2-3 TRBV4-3 ASSPRGLNTDTQY
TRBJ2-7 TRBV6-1 ASSDSLLVYEQY
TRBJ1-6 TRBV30 AWSVGRGSSPLH
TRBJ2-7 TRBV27 ASKAPRLAGGPKGAYEQY
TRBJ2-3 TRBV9 ASSVENARSTDTQY
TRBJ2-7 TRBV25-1 ASSEWDRGYEQY
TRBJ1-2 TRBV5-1 ASSYDKANYGYT
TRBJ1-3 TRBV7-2 ASSLFTGGNTIY
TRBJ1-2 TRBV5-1 ASSLPDRINGYT
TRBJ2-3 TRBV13 ASSLFLAGGKDTQY
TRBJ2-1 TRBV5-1 ASTGTAYNEQF
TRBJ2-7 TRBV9 ASSAQPLLAGVSYEQY
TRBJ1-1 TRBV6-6 ASSVGGAEAF
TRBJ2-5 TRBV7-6 ASRTAAGETQY